Presented here are 4 T cell receptor beta chains from one specimen sequenced in a study of cytomegalovirus exposure and HLA in healthy donors. The PCR used 60 Vbeta and 13 Jbeta primers. The assay was immunoSEQ multiplex PCR, and TCRdb's table has in-frame clones only and misses some. The table includes approximately 99,000 clones, about four fifths detected once. Material: PBMCs. All receptors come from a male donor in good health and CMV-seropositive.

The chain links TRBV10-3 to TRBJ2-3; 8 nucleotides match TRBD1. The CDR3 has 14 amino acids. Germline values: CDR1 ENHRY, CDR2 SYGVKD. Trimming took 10 bases from V and 4 from J; bases not matched to a gene: 10. The CDR3 sequence: CATQRTGSSDTQYF. The CDR3 DNA follows: TGTGCCACACAGCGGACAGGGTCATCAGATACGCAGTATTTT.

The chain carries TRBV7-8 and TRBJ2-7; 8 bases fit TRBD1. With V trimmed by 7 bases and J by 0 bases, 8 bases remained unmatched. There are 15 residues in the CDR3. Germline CDR1 and CDR2: SGHVS and FQNEAQ. The CDR3 spells CASIRGQGFSYEQYF. Written as DNA, the CDR3 is TGTGCCAGCATTCGCGGACAGGGTTTCTCCTACGAGCAGTACTTC.

The chain joins TRBV6-5 to TRBJ1-3; D is unclear. Germline lookup yields CDR1 MNHEY and CDR2 SVGAGI. With 4 bases removed from V and 0 bases from J, the gap between germline ends came to 10 bases. The CDR3 length is 15 residues. The CDR3 DNA sequence: TGTGCCAGCAGTTCCTTCTTAAACTCTGGAAACACCATATATTTT. Translated: CASSSFLNSGNTIYF.

The genes are TRBV7-9 and TRBJ2-1; D unclear. Trimming removed 3 bases from V and 8 bases from J, with 11 bases in between. CDR1 and CDR2 (germline): SEHNR, FQNEAQ (reference sequence). There are 13 residues in the CDR3. CDR3 in DNA: TGTGCCAGCAGCTTTTCCAGGTACGATGAGCAGTTCTTC. This encodes CASSFSRYDEQFF.